These 28 T cell receptor beta chains share one sample of origin, sequenced in a study of T cell responses to AZD1222 COVID-19 vaccine. Sequencing used immunoSEQ multiplex PCR; TCRdb keeps in-frame clones, though not all of them. The sample shows about 86,000 clones, roughly 86% of them seen only once. The sample was peripheral blood, taken 28 days after the second AZD1222 dose. The receptors were sampled from an adult who received the AZD1222 COVID-19 vaccine.

This clone came up once. The V gene is TRBV7-2, the J gene TRBJ2-7; no clear D. CDR1 and CDR2 from the germline V gene are SGHTA and FQGNSA. Between the trimmed V and J ends, which lost 0 bases and 7 bases, there was a span of 16 bases. The CDR3 runs 15 residues. The CDR3 region is CASSLAWGGGKEQYF. In nucleotides, the CDR3 is TGTGCCAGCAGCTTAGCGTGGGGTGGCGGCAAGGAGCAGTACTTC.

The chain has TRBV7-3 and TRBJ2-5; 7 nucleotides match TRBD2. J gave up 3 bases and V 0 bases, and 4 bases lay outside the gene matches. Germline V lookup: CDR1 SGHTA, CDR2 FQGTGA. The CDR3 has 15 amino acids. CDR3 bases: TGTGCCAGCAGCTTAACGGGACTAACAAAAGAGACCCAGTACTTC. This sequence encodes CASSLTGLTKETQYF.

This sequence joins TRBV7-8 and TRBJ1-2, with D perhaps matching TRBD1 (6 bases). The CDR3 extends over 15 amino acids. Germline V CDR1 and CDR2: SGHVS, FQNEAQ. V shed 2 bases and J shed 5 bases, with 15 bases lying between them. The CDR3 bases are TGTGCCAGCAGCTTACATCCAGGGGCGAGGTATGGCTACACCTTC. Encoded protein: CASSLHPGARYGYTF.

The chain uses TRBV24-1 and TRBJ2-1, with 10 bases fitting TRBD2. V gave up 5 bases and J gave up 3 bases; unmatched junction bases: 9. There are 17 residues in the CDR3. Germline assignment: CDR1 KGHDR and CDR2 SFDVKD. The CDR3 is CATSGVLAGDFYNEQFF. The DNA for the CDR3 is TGTGCCACCAGTGGCGTGCTAGCGGGAGATTTCTACAATGAGCAGTTCTTC.

The CDR3 DNA follows: TGTGCCAGCAGCCACCGCAGGGTCGGTGGTGAAAAACTGTTTTTT. It codes for CASSHRRVGGEKLFF. This chain uses TRBV3-1 (or the pseudogene TRBV3-2) with TRBJ1-4; perhaps TRBD1 as D (5 bases). V was clipped by 3 bases and J by 7 bases, with 15 bases between them. CDR1 is LGHDT and CDR2 is YNNKEL in the germline V gene (reference sequence). This CDR3 contains 15 residues.

The chain uses TRBV19 and TRBJ2-2, with 8 bases lining up with TRBD2. Unmatched junction bases numbered 7, after V lost 5 bases and J lost 5 bases. Germline V gene data show CDR1 as LNHDA and CDR2 as SQIVND (reference sequence). The CDR3 loop spans 15 amino acids. For the CDR3, the DNA is TGTGCCAGTAGTCCAACCGGGACTAGGACCGGGGAGCTGTTTTTT. Translated, it gives CASSPTGTRTGELFF. The complete variable domain, with remaining parts taken from reference TRBV19 and TRBJ2-2, reads DGGITQSPKYLFRKEGQNVTLSCEQNLNHDAMYWYRQDPGQGLRLIYYSQIVNDFQKGDIAEGYSVSREKKESFPLTVTSAQKNPTAFYLCASSPTGTRTGELFFGEGSRLTVL.

V and J are TRBV6-6 and TRBJ1-5; D is undetermined. Trimming removed 1 base from V and 0 bases from J, with 10 bases in between. Germline lookup yields CDR1 MNHNY and CDR2 SVGAGI (reference sequence). CDR3 length: 16 residues. The CDR3 DNA sequence: TGTGCCAGCAGTTACTATGGGAAGGATAGCAATCAGCCCCAGCATTTT. Its translation: CASSYYGKDSNQPQHF.

This clone was seen a single time. The V gene is TRBV19, the J gene TRBJ2-3, with 14 bases lining up with TRBD2. Trimming took 7 bases from V and 3 from J; bases not matched to a gene: 6. The CDR3 length is 16 residues. The germline gives CDR1 LNHDA, CDR2 SQIVND (reference sequence). Here the CDR3 DNA reads TGTGCCAGTAACGGTTGGACTAGCGGGAGGACAGATACGCAGTATTTT. It encodes CASNGWTSGRTDTQYF.

The CDR3 is CATSRGGTGIAGNTIYF. CDR3 bases: TGTGCCACCAGCAGAGGAGGGACAGGGATCGCTGGAAACACCATATATTTT. V and J are TRBV15 and TRBJ1-3; 9 bases line up with TRBD1. There are 17 residues in the CDR3. CDR1 and CDR2 (germline): LNHNV, YYDKDF (reference sequence). Germline trimming cut 1 base from V and 2 bases from J; bases unmatched to any gene: 6.

This clone was detected only a few times. This chain connects TRBV15 to TRBJ2-1; a weak D match, TRBD2 (5 bases). The CDR3 consists of 13 residues. Germline V gene data show CDR1 as LNHNV and CDR2 as YYDKDF (reference sequence). Trimming took 1 base from V and 7 from J, leaving 8 bases between them. The CDR3 sequence is CATSRGEINEQFF. The CDR3 DNA reads TGTGCCACCAGCAGAGGGGAGATTAATGAGCAGTTCTTC. The full variable domain, its missing parts supplied by reference TRBV15 and TRBJ2-1, is DAMVIQNPRYQVTQFGKPVTLSCSQTLNHNVMYWYQQKSSQAPKLLFHYYDKDFNNEADTPDNFQSRRPNTSFCFLDIRSPGLGDTAMYLCATSRGEINEQFFGPGTRLTVL.

The chain couples TRBV15 to TRBJ1-1, with D uncertain. The CDR3 runs 12 residues. Germline loops: CDR1 LNHNV, CDR2 YYDKDF (reference sequence). Trimming removed 0 bases from V and 10 bases from J, with 9 bases in between. The CDR3 region is CATSRDPLTAFF. The CDR3, as DNA: TGTGCCACCAGCAGAGATCCTTTGACAGCTTTCTTT. The entire variable domain, with the rest obtained from reference TRBV15 and TRBJ1-1, is as follows: DAMVIQNPRYQVTQFGKPVTLSCSQTLNHNVMYWYQQKSSQAPKLLFHYYDKDFNNEADTPDNFQSRRPNTSFCFLDIRSPGLGDTAMYLCATSRDPLTAFFGQGTRLTVV.

The rearrangement joins TRBV7-9 to TRBJ2-5; D may be TRBD2 (6 bases). The CDR3 is made up of 15 amino acids. Trimming pared 4 bases from V and 1 base from J, leaving 13 bases between. The germline V gene encodes CDR1 SEHNR and CDR2 FQNEAQ (reference sequence). The CDR3 region has the DNA TGTGCCAGCAGCTCACACCTCGGGGGCCAAGAGACCCAGTACTTC. Translated: CASSSHLGGQETQYF.

V and J are TRBV28 and TRBJ1-3; D is unclear. This CDR3 contains 13 residues. V was clipped by 2 bases and J by 6 bases, with 8 bases between them. CDR1 MDHEN and CDR2 SYDVKM come from the germline V gene. The CDR3 DNA follows: TGTGCCAGCAGTTTAGAGCGAGAAAACACCATATATTTT. Its protein product is CASSLERENTIYF.

This chain joins TRBV6-6 and TRBJ2-7; 9 bases are a match to TRBD1. The CDR3 has 15 amino acids. V shed 3 bases, J shed 3 bases, and the junction held 6 bases outside the gene matches. The germline V gene encodes CDR1 MNHNY and CDR2 SVGAGI (reference sequence). The DNA of the CDR3 is TGTGCCAGCAGTTATCGGACAGGGGAGTACTACGAGCAGTACTTC. This translates into CASSYRTGEYYEQYF.

Here the CDR3 DNA reads TGTGCCAGCAGTTCACGGGGGACGCAGTTCTTC. Translating it yields CASSSRGTQFF. The chain links TRBV6-2 or TRBV6-3 to TRBJ2-1; perhaps TRBD2 as D (6 bases). CDR3 length equals 11 residues. Trimming pared 4 bases from V and 12 bases from J, leaving 10 bases between. The germline CDR1 and CDR2 sequences are MNHEY and SVGEGT.

The chain employs TRBV27 and TRBJ2-7; 8 bases are a match to TRBD2. The J segment lost 3 bases and the V segment lost 2 bases, leaving 6 bases of the junction unmatched. Germline assignment: CDR1 MNHEY and CDR2 SMNVEV (reference sequence). The CDR3 runs to 15 residues. The CDR3 bases are TGTGCCAGCAGTTTAGGGCTAGCGGGCCGCTACGAGCAGTACTTC. It encodes CASSLGLAGRYEQYF.

This chain connects TRBV2 to TRBJ2-7; D might be TRBD1 (5 bases). Germline lookup yields CDR1 SNHLY and CDR2 FYNNEI. The germline V and J ends were trimmed by 7 bases and 2 bases, with 15 bases remaining between them. The CDR3 has 14 residues. The CDR3 here is CASITQAGAYEQYF. CDR3 bases: TGTGCCAGCATTACACAGGCAGGCGCCTACGAGCAGTACTTC.

The chain carries TRBV11-1 and TRBJ2-7; D uncertain. Trimming removed 5 bases at V and 1 base at J, with 12 bases between. The germline V gene has CDR1 SGHAT and CDR2 FQDESV (reference sequence). The CDR3 consists of 14 residues. The CDR3 bases are TGTGCCAGCAGCAAAACGGACGGGTCCTACGAGCAGTACTTC. Protein sequence: CASSKTDGSYEQYF.

This clone was seen only once. This rearrangement joins TRBV6-4 to TRBJ2-3; D gene uncertain. With 0 bases removed from V and 3 bases from J, the gap between germline ends came to 4 bases. The CDR3 contains 13 residues. Germline lookup yields CDR1 MRHNA and CDR2 SNTAGT. For the CDR3, the DNA is TGTGCCAGCAGTGACTCGGAAACAGATACGCAGTATTTT. This gives the protein CASSDSETDTQYF.

This clone was counted a few times. The chain carries TRBV29-1 and TRBJ1-2; 12 positions agree with TRBD1. Unmatched junction bases numbered 4, after V lost 4 bases and J lost 7 bases. The CDR3 runs to 13 residues. Looked up from germline, CDR1 is SQVTM and CDR2 is ANQGSEA. The CDR3 coding sequence is TGCAGCGTTGTGGGACAGGGGGCCTTTGGCTACACCTTC. Its protein is CSVVGQGAFGYTF.

The gene calls are TRBV15 and TRBJ2-1; TRBD2 matches at 9 bases. The V segment lost 5 bases and the J segment 4 bases; nucleotides outside the gene matches: 15. Looked up from germline, CDR1 is LNHNV and CDR2 is YYDKDF (reference sequence). This CDR3 spans 18 amino acids. The CDR3 here is CATSYPPPAGGIYNEQFF. CDR3 DNA sequence: TGTGCCACCAGCTACCCCCCGCCCGCGGGAGGGATATACAATGAGCAGTTCTTC.

This clone occurred a few times. This chain connects TRBV6-5 to TRBJ2-1; D is unresolved. Germline CDR1 reads MNHEY; CDR2 reads SVGAGI. There are 14 residues in the CDR3. V was shortened by 7 bases and J by 8 bases, with 18 bases between the two germline ends. DNA for the CDR3: TGTGCCAGCAAACTCTCCAACGGGCCTTATGAGCAGTTCTTC. Translation gives CASKLSNGPYEQFF.

This sequence joins TRBV19 and TRBJ1-5, with D perhaps matching TRBD1 (5 bases). Trimming took 0 bases from V and 2 from J, leaving 8 bases between them. CDR1 LNHDA and CDR2 SQIVND come from the germline V gene (reference sequence). CDR3 length: 15 amino acids. The CDR3 is CASSIDLQGNQPQHF. The CDR3 nucleotides read TGTGCCAGTAGTATAGATCTACAGGGCAATCAGCCCCAGCATTTT. The whole variable domain, remainder taken from reference TRBV19 and TRBJ1-5, is DGGITQSPKYLFRKEGQNVTLSCEQNLNHDAMYWYRQDPGQGLRLIYYSQIVNDFQKGDIAEGYSVSREKKESFPLTVTSAQKNPTAFYLCASSIDLQGNQPQHFGDGTRLSIL.

This rearrangement joins TRBV23-1 to TRBJ1-1; 7 nucleotides agree with TRBD1. TRBV23-1 has ORF status, its function being uncertain. The CDR3 runs to 16 residues. The J segment lost 0 bases and the V segment lost 4 bases, leaving 8 bases of the junction unmatched. CDR3 sequence: CASSLRGTDMNTEAFF. CDR3 DNA: TGCGCCAGCAGTCTCAGGGGGACTGATATGAACACTGAAGCTTTCTTT.

The rearrangement joins TRBV7-9 to TRBJ1-2; TRBD1 matches at 8 bases. In germline, CDR1 is SEHNR, CDR2 FQNEAQ (reference sequence). J gave up 4 bases and V 5 bases, and 12 bases lay outside the gene matches. The CDR3 contains 16 residues. The CDR3: CASSLTPTTGAYGYTF. In nucleotides, the CDR3 is TGTGCCAGCAGCCTCACCCCTACGACAGGGGCCTATGGCTACACCTTC.

This chain connects TRBV28 to TRBJ2-1; TRBD2 agrees at 7 bases. V lost 7 bases to trimming and J lost 9 bases; unmatched junction nucleotides: 12. This CDR3 is built from 14 residues. CDR1 and CDR2 from the germline V gene are MDHEN and SYDVKM. The CDR3 here is CASKSGLPRSEQFF. CDR3 coding DNA: TGTGCCAGCAAGTCGGGACTACCTCGGAGTGAGCAGTTCTTC.

V is TRBV28 and J is TRBJ2-7, with D hard to call. The V and J ends lost 2 bases and 0 bases respectively, with 11 bases between them. There are 15 residues in the CDR3. Germline values: CDR1 MDHEN, CDR2 SYDVKM. In DNA form, the CDR3 reads TGTGCCAGCAGTTTAAGGCAGGATAGCTCCTACGAGCAGTACTTC. It yields the protein CASSLRQDSSYEQYF.

DNA for the CDR3: TGTGCCAGCAGCCCTCTCCTTACAGGGGGCTCTGGAAACACCATATATTTT. Protein product: CASSPLLTGGSGNTIYF. This chain links TRBV7-9 with TRBJ1-3, with 8 bases fitting TRBD1. The CDR3 is 17 residues long. The germline V gene has CDR1 SEHNR and CDR2 FQNEAQ (reference sequence). V shed 5 bases, J shed 0 bases, and the junction held 9 bases outside the gene matches. Full variable domain (remainder filled in from reference TRBV7-9 and TRBJ1-3): DTGVSQNPRHKITKRGQNVTFRCDPISEHNRLYWYRQTLGQGPEFLTYFQNEAQLEKSRLLSDRFSAERPKGSFSTLEIQRTEQGDSAMYLCASSPLLTGGSGNTIYFGEGSWLTVV.